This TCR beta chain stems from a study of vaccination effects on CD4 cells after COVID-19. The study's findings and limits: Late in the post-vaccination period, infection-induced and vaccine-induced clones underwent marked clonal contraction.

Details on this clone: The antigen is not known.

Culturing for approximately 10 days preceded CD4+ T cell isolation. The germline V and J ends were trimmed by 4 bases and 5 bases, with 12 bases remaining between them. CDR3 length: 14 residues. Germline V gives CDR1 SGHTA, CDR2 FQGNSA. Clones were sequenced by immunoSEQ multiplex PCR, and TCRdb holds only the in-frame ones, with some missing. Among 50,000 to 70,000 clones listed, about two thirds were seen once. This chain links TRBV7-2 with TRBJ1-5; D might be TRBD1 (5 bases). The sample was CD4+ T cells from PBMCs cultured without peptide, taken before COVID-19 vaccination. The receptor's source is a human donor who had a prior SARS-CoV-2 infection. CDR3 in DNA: TGTGCCAGCAGCTCGGACATGGCGCATCAGCCCCAGCATTTT. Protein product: CASSSDMAHQPQHF.